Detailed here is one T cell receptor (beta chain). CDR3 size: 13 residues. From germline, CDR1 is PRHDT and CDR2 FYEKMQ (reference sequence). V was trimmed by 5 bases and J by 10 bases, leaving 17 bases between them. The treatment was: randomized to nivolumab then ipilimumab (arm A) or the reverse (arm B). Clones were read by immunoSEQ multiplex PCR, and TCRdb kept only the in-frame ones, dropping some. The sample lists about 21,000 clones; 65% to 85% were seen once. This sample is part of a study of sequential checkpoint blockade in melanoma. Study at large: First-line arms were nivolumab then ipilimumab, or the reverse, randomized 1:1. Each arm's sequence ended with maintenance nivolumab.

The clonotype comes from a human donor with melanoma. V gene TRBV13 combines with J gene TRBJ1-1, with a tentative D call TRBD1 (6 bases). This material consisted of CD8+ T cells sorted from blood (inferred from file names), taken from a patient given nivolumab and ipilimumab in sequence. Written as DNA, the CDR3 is TGTGCCAGCAGCCAGAATTCAGGGGCGGTAGCTTTCTTT. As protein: CASSQNSGAVAFF.